The present entry profiles one T cell receptor (beta chain) with its context. One end of the junction is discordant with germline, which a read error may explain. This specimen comes from a study of T cells in Graves' hyperthyroidism and ophthalmopathy. Amplification yielded TCR beta CDR3 regions, with RNA transcripts as the source. TCR CDR3 regions were first amplified by RT-PCR with HTBI primers. Each CDR3 protein is one row after TCRdb ran MiXCR on the multiplex PCR reads. The sample yields a few hundred thousand distinct CDR3 sequences, around a quarter seen once. The sequence was collected from a man aged 45 to 65 with Graves' hyperthyroidism. Material for sequencing was blood.

The CDR3 DNA reads as TGCAGTGCTAGAGATTCCCTAGCGGGAGGCACAGATACACAGTATTTT. This gives the protein CSARDSLAGGTDTQYF. V and J are TRBV20-1 and TRBJ2-3; TRBD2 aligns across 11 bases. The CDR3 consists of 16 residues. Looked up from germline, CDR1 is DFQATT and CDR2 is SNEGSKA (reference sequence).